This T cell receptor beta chain was profiled in a study of blood T cells in healthy people across ages. Study-level results: Per million T cells, the diversity of TCR beta decreased roughly linearly as age advanced.

CDR1 is DFQATT and CDR2 is SNEGSKA in the germline V gene (reference sequence). The CDR3 contains 14 residues. V lost 0 bases, J lost 3 bases, and 12 bases lay in between. In regard to this clonotype: What it binds is not known.

Primers used in a second PCR of about 6 to 11 cycles were a sample-barcoded 5' primer and a J-beta primer mix. TCRdb ran MiXCR on the 5' RACE reads and lists one entry per CDR3 protein. This table holds 550,000 to 600,000 distinct CDR3 sequences, about 26% found once. The chain has TRBV20-1 and TRBJ2-7, with a tentative D call TRBD2 (5 bases). The origin of this receptor is a woman aged 70 to 79 in good health. The sample taken for sequencing was blood. In DNA form, the CDR3 reads TGCAGTGCTAGAGATTGGGCTAGCAACTACGAGCAGTACTTC. It encodes CSARDWASNYEQYF.